The 20 T cell receptor beta chains in this list originate from one sample, sequenced in a study of shared clonotypes between healthy human individuals. Some clones are missing from TCRdb's copy, which holds only in-frame ones; the method was immunoSEQ multiplex PCR. Of 450,000 to 500,000 clones in the sample, 79% are singletons; the top ten hold more than 10%. Sequencing was carried out using PBMCs. Source of these receptors: a woman aged 40 to 50 in good health. Some clones in this sample may be carry-over from other donors' samples.

The rearrangement links TRBV7-9 to TRBJ2-5, with no clear D. CDR3 length: 12 amino acids. The V gene's germline CDR1 is SEHNR and CDR2 FQNEAQ (reference sequence). The V and J ends lost 1 base and 4 bases respectively, with 4 bases between them. Here the CDR3 DNA reads TGTGCCAGCAGCTTAGAGTTAGAGACCCAGTACTTC. It codes for CASSLELETQYF.

The chain links TRBV4-3 to TRBJ2-1, with 9 bases matching TRBD2. CDR1 LGHNA and CDR2 YSLEER come from the germline V gene. CDR3 length: 16 residues. J lost 1 base, V lost 2 bases, and 3 bases had no gene match. The CDR3 sequence: CASSQLAGESYNEQFF. The CDR3 DNA reads as TGCGCCAGCAGCCAATTAGCGGGAGAATCCTACAATGAGCAGTTCTTC.

V usage is TRBV4-2 and J usage is TRBJ2-5; 7 bases are a match to TRBD2. V dropped 1 base and J dropped 5; count of bases not matched to a gene: 16. Germline CDR1 and CDR2: LGHNA and YNFKEQ. The CDR3 has 18 residues. CDR3 nucleotides: TGTGCCAGCAGCCAAGCTTGGAGTCTAGCGGCCCCAGAGGAGACCCAGTACTTC. This translates into CASSQAWSLAAPEETQYF.

The V and J genes are TRBV5-6 and TRBJ1-1, with 9 bases aligning to TRBD1. CDR3 size: 12 residues. Germline V gene lookup returns CDR1 SGHDT and CDR2 YYEEEE. The trim removed 4 bases at V and 8 bases at J, leaving 3 bases unmatched. The CDR3 DNA reads TGTGCCAGCAGCCCTGGGACAGGGGAAGCTTTCTTT. Its translation: CASSPGTGEAFF. The full variable domain, with the rest looked up from reference TRBV5-6 and TRBJ1-1, is DAGVTQSPTHLIKTRGQQVTLRCSPKSGHDTVSWYQQALGQGPQFIFQYYEEEERQRGNFPDRFSGHQFPNYSSELNVNALLLGDSALYLCASSPGTGEAFFGQGTRLTVV.

The chain couples TRBV7-3 to TRBJ2-2, with D possibly matching TRBD2 (6 bases). CDR3 length equals 16 residues. Germline-derived CDR1 and CDR2 are SGHTA and FQGTGA. V was pared by 2 bases and J by 3 bases, with 13 bases between. CDR3 residues: CASSLFGGSDTGELFF. The CDR3 DNA sequence: TGTGCCAGCAGCTTATTCGGAGGGTCTGACACCGGGGAGCTGTTTTTT. The variable domain in full, completed from reference TRBV7-3 and TRBJ2-2, reads GAGVSQTPSNKVTEKGKYVELRCDPISGHTALYWYRQSLGQGPEFLIYFQGTGAADDSGLPNDRFFAVRPEGSVSTLKIQRTERGDSAVYLCASSLFGGSDTGELFFGEGSRLTVL.

Comments on this clone: A read error is likely here: a far larger clone is one base away. V and J are TRBV7-8 and TRBJ1-5, with D possibly being TRBD1 (5 bases). From germline, CDR1 is SGHVS and CDR2 FQNEAQ. CDR3 length: 14 amino acids. The CDR3 reads CAGSGRGVRQPQHF. The CDR3 bases are TGTGCCGGCAGCGGGAGAGGGGTTCGTCAGCCCCAGCATTTT.

The chain has TRBV4-2 and TRBJ1-1; 7 positions agree with TRBD1. The CDR3 contains 15 residues. The germline V gene has CDR1 LGHNA and CDR2 YNFKEQ. With V trimmed by 2 bases and J by 0 bases, 3 bases remained unmatched. In DNA, the CDR3 is TGTGCCAGCAGCCAATTACAGGGGATGAACACTGAAGCTTTCTTT. Translated, it gives CASSQLQGMNTEAFF.

This chain uses TRBV4-2 with TRBJ2-1, with 11 bases matching TRBD2. The CDR3 has 16 amino acids. The J segment lost 5 bases and the V segment lost 0 bases, leaving 3 bases of the junction unmatched. Germline-derived CDR1 and CDR2 are LGHNA and YNFKEQ. As DNA, the CDR3 is TGTGCCAGCAGCCAAGAGGGGACTAGCGGACACAATGAGCAGTTCTTC. Protein: CASSQEGTSGHNEQFF.

This chain connects TRBV7-2 to TRBJ2-7; 9 nucleotides align to TRBD2. Losses at the gene ends were 5 bases for V and 1 base for J; bases not matched to a gene: 9. Germline V lookup: CDR1 SGHTA, CDR2 FQGNSA. The CDR3 is 16 amino acids. CDR3 bases: TGTGCCAGCAGCCCTCCCCCGGGACTAGCATCCTACGAGCAGTACTTC. The encoded protein is CASSPPPGLASYEQYF.

The chain joins TRBV2 to TRBJ2-2; the match to TRBD2 covers 8 bases. Germline V lookup: CDR1 SNHLY, CDR2 FYNNEI. The CDR3 spans 15 residues. Trimming at V came to 6 bases and at J to 2 bases, leaving 5 bases not matched to a gene. CDR3 sequence (DNA): TGTGCCAGCAGGCAACTAGCGGATAACACCGGGGAGCTGTTTTTT. Encoded protein: CASRQLADNTGELFF.

On this clone: The same CDR3 arises from other DNA sequences in this sample as well. The genes are TRBV4-2 and TRBJ2-7; D ambiguous. Germline CDR1 is LGHNA and CDR2 is YNFKEQ. This CDR3 has 13 amino acids. With 1 base removed from V and 2 bases from J, the gap between germline ends came to 6 bases. The CDR3 region has the DNA TGTGCCAGCAGCCAAGTCCTTGCCTACGAGCAGTACTTC. This codes for CASSQVLAYEQYF.

This chain connects TRBV7-2 to TRBJ2-3; D may be TRBD1 or TRBD2 (5 bases each). Trimming left V 0 bases short and J 2 bases short, with 9 bases between. Germline lookup yields CDR1 SGHTA and CDR2 FQGNSA. CDR3 length equals 15 residues. The CDR3 bases are TGTGCCAGCAGCTTAGCGTGGGGGACCACAGATACGCAGTATTTT. Translated, it gives CASSLAWGTTDTQYF.

V usage is TRBV9 and J usage is TRBJ2-1; the match to TRBD1 covers 8 bases. Germline V gene data show CDR1 as SGDLS and CDR2 as YYNGEE. The CDR3 sequence is 16 residues long. After removal of 3 bases from V and 0 bases from J, the junction contained 5 bases not matched to a gene. The CDR3 loop reads CASSAGQGLSYNEQFF. CDR3 coding DNA: TGTGCCAGCAGCGCCGGACAGGGACTCTCCTACAATGAGCAGTTCTTC. Full variable domain (rest looked up from reference TRBV9 and TRBJ2-1): DSGVTQTPKHLITATGQRVTLRCSPRSGDLSVYWYQQSLDQGLQFLIQYYNGEERAKGNILERFSAQQFPDLHSELNLSSLELGDSALYFCASSAGQGLSYNEQFFGPGTRLTVL.

In this sample, this clone turned up a few times. This specimen includes other DNA sequences encoding the same CDR3. J is TRBJ2-1 and V is TRBV11-3, with D hard to call. V lost 1 base, J lost 3 bases, and 4 bases lay in between. CDR1 and CDR2 (germline): SGHNT, YENEEA. The CDR3 is 13 amino acids. CDR3 region: CASSLGGYNEQFF. As DNA, the CDR3 is TGTGCCAGCAGCTTAGGGGGCTACAATGAGCAGTTCTTC.

The V gene is TRBV4-1, the J gene TRBJ2-3; 8 bases fit TRBD2. The V gene end was trimmed by 4 bases and the J gene end by 1 base; junction bases not matched to a gene: 4. Germline V gene lookup returns CDR1 MGHRA and CDR2 YSYEKL. The CDR3 is 15 amino acids. In DNA form, the CDR3 reads TGCGCCAGCAGCCGCCCACTAGCGGGCACAGATACGCAGTATTTT. Translating gives CASSRPLAGTDTQYF.

The genes are TRBV7-9 and TRBJ1-2, with D possibly matching TRBD1 (6 bases). Germline-derived CDR1 and CDR2 are SEHNR and FQNEAQ (reference sequence). This CDR3 is built from 13 residues. Between the trimmed V and J ends, which lost 2 bases and 6 bases, there was a span of 10 bases. The CDR3: CASSLQGRDGYTF. The CDR3 nucleotides are TGTGCCAGCAGCTTACAGGGGAGGGATGGCTACACCTTC.

The chain is built from TRBV7-2 and TRBJ2-7, with 9 bases aligning to TRBD1. The CDR3 length is 15 residues. The junction had 6 bases not matched to a gene; V was cut back by 4 bases and J by 2 bases. Per germline, CDR1 SGHTA and CDR2 FQGNSA. The CDR3 DNA follows: TGTGCCAGCAGCTCACGGGACAGGGCAACCTACGAGCAGTACTTC. It translates to CASSSRDRATYEQYF.

V and J are TRBV21-1 and TRBJ2-3; the D call TRBD1 from the table was never checked on the DNA. TRBV21-1 is described as a pseudogene. The CDR3 totals 16 residues. CDR3: CASSKVSPGVTDTQYF. DNA of the CDR3: TGTGCCAGCAGCAAAGTGTCGCCAGGGGTTACAGATACGCAGTATTTT.

This CDR3 is CASSTGTSGPLFSYNEQFF. CDR3 in DNA: TGTGCCAGCAGCACCGGGACTAGCGGGCCACTTTTCTCCTACAATGAGCAGTTCTTC. V gene TRBV13 combines with J gene TRBJ2-1; 12 nucleotides agree with TRBD2. The CDR3 covers 19 residues. The V segment lost 5 bases and the J segment 0 bases; nucleotides outside the gene matches: 11. Germline CDR1 and CDR2: PRHDT and FYEKMQ (reference sequence).

The V gene is TRBV7-3, the J gene TRBJ2-7; TRBD2 matches at 9 bases. The germline CDR1 and CDR2 sequences are SGHTA and FQGTGA. V shed 4 bases and J 2 bases; nucleotides not matched to a gene: 6. The CDR3 is made up of 15 amino acids. CDR3 residues: CASSWLAGSAYEQYF. In DNA form, the CDR3 reads TGTGCCAGCAGCTGGCTAGCGGGATCGGCCTACGAGCAGTACTTC. Based on the CDR3 plus reference TRBV7-3 and TRBJ2-7, the full variable domain is GAGVSQTPSNKVTEKGKYVELRCDPISGHTALYWYRQSLGQGPEFLIYFQGTGAADDSGLPNDRFFAVRPEGSVSTLKIQRTERGDSAVYLCASSWLAGSAYEQYFGPGTRLTVT.